The clone carrying this TCR beta chain was counted a few times. The CDR3 sequence is 14 residues long. Unmatched junction bases numbered 6, after V lost 4 bases and J lost 7 bases. The germline gives CDR1 KGHSH, CDR2 LQKENI. TCRdb passed the 5' RACE reads through MiXCR, listing each CDR3 protein once. Of around 18,000 distinct CDR3 sequences in the sample, about a sixth were seen once. This entry comes from a study of HIV-infected patients and healthy controls. The specimen sequenced was CD8+ T cells from blood. This clonotype originated in a human donor in good health. The J gene is TRBJ2-1, the V gene TRBV18, with 8 bases fitting TRBD2. Written as DNA, the CDR3 is TGTGCCAGCTCACGCGGGGGGACTGGGAATGAGCAGTTCTTC. Translating gives CASSRGGTGNEQFF.